This TCR beta chain was sequenced for a study of blood T cells in healthy people across ages. Study results and limitations: PBMCs were not sorted, which prevented a conclusive comparison of naive versus antigen-experienced cells. Donor CMV status was unknown, possibly confounding expanded clonotype changes.

With regard to this clonotype: Antigen: not known. One junction end disagrees with the germline gene, perhaps due to a read error.

Primed by a sample-barcoded 5' primer and a J-beta primer mix, a second PCR proceeded for 7 to 11 cycles. Each CDR3 protein gets one entry after TCRdb re-called the 5' RACE reads with MiXCR. The sample shows about 1,800,000 distinct CDR3 sequences, roughly 28% of them seen only once. The CDR3 runs 14 residues. In germline, CDR1 is SGHDT, CDR2 YYEEEE. The receptor was isolated from a young woman in good health. The chain links TRBV5-6 to TRBJ1-2; 7 positions match TRBD1. The material sequenced was blood. The CDR3 DNA reads as TGTGCCAGCAGCCCAGGGACAGACATATATGGCCACACCTTC. Its translation is CASSPGTDIYGHTF. The full variable domain, rest sourced from reference TRBV5-6 and TRBJ1-2, is DAGVTQSPTHLIKTRGQQVTLRCSPKSGHDTVSWYQQALGQGPQFIFQYYEEEERQRGNFPDRFSGHQFPNYSSELNVNALLLGDSALYLCASSPGTDIYGHTFGSGTRLTVV.